The clone carrying this T cell receptor (beta chain) came up a few times. Antigen specificity is unknown. TCRdb re-called the reads with MiXCR, one entry per CDR3 protein. The repertoire holds 45,000 to 65,000 distinct CDR3 sequences, with around 19% as singletons. The data were obtained in a study of T cell repertoires in cytomegalovirus infection. About the study: Newly reported HLA-C-restricted and thoroughly characterized HLA-B-restricted CMV epitopes were employed. Public signatures in TCR beta pointed to CMV infection and matching HLA type.

General study findings and limits: HLA-C-restricted CMV clonotypes gave the most frequent clonotype in two of eight donors.

The sequence was collected from a human donor in good health (CMV status not recorded). Some clones in this sample may be carry-over from other donors' samples. The sample was CD8+ T cells from cultured PBMCs, taken from culture after CMV antigen stimulation.

CDR3 protein: CASSPTTGVNSPLHF. The CDR3 bases are TGTGCCAGCAGCCCGACGACAGGGGTAAATTCACCCCTCCACTTT. The chain uses TRBV7-9 and TRBJ1-6, with 8 bases that match TRBD1. The CDR3 is 15 residues long. The V gene end was trimmed by 5 bases and the J gene end by 7 bases; junction bases not matched to a gene: 7. Germline V gene lookup returns CDR1 SEHNR and CDR2 FQNEAQ (reference sequence).